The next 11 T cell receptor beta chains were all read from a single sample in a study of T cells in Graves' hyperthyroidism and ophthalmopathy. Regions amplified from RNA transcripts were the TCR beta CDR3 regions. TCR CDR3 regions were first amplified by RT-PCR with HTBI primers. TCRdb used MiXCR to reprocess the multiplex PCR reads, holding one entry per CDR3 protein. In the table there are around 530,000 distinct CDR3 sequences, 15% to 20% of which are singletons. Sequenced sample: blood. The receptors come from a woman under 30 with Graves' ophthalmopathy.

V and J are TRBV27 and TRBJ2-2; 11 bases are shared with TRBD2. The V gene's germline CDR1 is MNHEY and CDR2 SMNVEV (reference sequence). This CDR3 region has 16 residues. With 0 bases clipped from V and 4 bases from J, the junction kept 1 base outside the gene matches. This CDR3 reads CASSLSGTSGTGELFF. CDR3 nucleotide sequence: TGTGCCAGCAGTTTATCCGGGACTAGCGGCACCGGGGAGCTGTTTTTT.

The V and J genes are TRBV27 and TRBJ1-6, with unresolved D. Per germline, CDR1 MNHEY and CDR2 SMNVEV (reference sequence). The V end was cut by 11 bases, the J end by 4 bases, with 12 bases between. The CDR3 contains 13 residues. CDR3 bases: TGTGCCTCCACTACTCATTATAATTCACCCCTCCACTTT. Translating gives CASTTHYNSPLHF.

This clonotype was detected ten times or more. The CDR3 loop is CASRNWDQPSGTQYF. The CDR3 DNA reads as TGTGCCAGCAGGAATTGGGACCAACCCTCCGGGACCCAGTACTTC. V gene TRBV6-1 combines with J gene TRBJ2-5, with D possibly being TRBD1 or TRBD2 (5 bases each). The V and J ends lost 6 bases and 7 bases respectively, with 21 bases between them. The germline V gene encodes CDR1 MNHNS and CDR2 SASEGT. CDR3 length: 15 residues.

For the CDR3, the DNA is TGTGCCAGCAGCTCACGGAGACAGGGGTTTCACGAGCAGTACTTC. The encoded protein is CASSSRRQGFHEQYF. The chain couples TRBV13 to TRBJ2-7; 8 positions agree with TRBD1. This CDR3 is 15 amino acids long. Germline V gene lookup returns CDR1 PRHDT and CDR2 FYEKMQ (reference sequence). Trimming cost V 4 bases and J 5 bases; bases outside gene matches: 10. The variable domain in full, with the rest retrieved from reference TRBV13 and TRBJ2-7, is AAGVIQSPRHLIKEKRETATLKCYPIPRHDTVYWYQQGPGQDPQFLISFYEKMQSDKGSIPDRFSAQQFSDYHSELNMSSLELGDSALYFCASSSRRQGFHEQYFGPGTRLTVT.

Here the CDR3 reads CASSLGTNEQYF. The CDR3 DNA reads TGTGCCAGCAGCTTGGGGACTAACGAGCAGTACTTC. The chain employs TRBV7-9 and TRBJ2-7; 7 positions agree with TRBD2. Per the germline V gene, CDR1 is SEHNR and CDR2 is FQNEAQ (reference sequence). This CDR3 contains 12 residues. After removal of 3 bases from V and 5 bases from J, the junction contained 1 base not matched to a gene.

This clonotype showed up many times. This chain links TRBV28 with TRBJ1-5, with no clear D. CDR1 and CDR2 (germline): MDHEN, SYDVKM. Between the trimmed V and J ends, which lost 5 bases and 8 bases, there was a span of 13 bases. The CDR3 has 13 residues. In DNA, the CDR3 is TGTGCCAGCAGTGACCTGACGAGAGAGCCCCAGCATTTT. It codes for CASSDLTREPQHF.

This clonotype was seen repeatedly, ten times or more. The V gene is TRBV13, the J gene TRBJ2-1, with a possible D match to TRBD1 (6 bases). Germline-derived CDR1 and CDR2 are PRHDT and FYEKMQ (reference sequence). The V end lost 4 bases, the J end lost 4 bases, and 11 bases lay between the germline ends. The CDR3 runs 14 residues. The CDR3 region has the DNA TGTGCCAGCAGCTCACCAGGGGAATACAATGAGCAGTTCTTC. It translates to CASSSPGEYNEQFF.

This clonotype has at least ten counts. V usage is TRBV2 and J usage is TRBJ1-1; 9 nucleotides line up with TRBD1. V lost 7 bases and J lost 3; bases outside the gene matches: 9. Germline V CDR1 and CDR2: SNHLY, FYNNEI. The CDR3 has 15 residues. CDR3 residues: CASTQQGAKDTEAFF. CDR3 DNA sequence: TGTGCCAGCACTCAACAGGGGGCGAAGGACACTGAAGCTTTCTTT.

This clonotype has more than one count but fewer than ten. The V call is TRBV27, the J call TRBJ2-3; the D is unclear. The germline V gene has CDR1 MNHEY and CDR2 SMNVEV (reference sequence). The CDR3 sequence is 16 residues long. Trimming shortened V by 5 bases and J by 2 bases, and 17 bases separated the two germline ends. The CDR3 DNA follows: TGTGCCAGCAGTCCTCGTACGTGGGGAAACACAGATACGCAGTATTTT. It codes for CASSPRTWGNTDTQYF.

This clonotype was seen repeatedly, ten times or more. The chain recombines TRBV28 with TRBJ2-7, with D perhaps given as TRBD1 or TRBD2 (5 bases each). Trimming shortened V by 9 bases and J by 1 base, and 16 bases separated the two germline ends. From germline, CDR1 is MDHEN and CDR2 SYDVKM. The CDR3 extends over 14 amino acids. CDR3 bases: TGTGCCAGTCTCGGGACGTATGTATCCTACGAGCAGTACTTC. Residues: CASLGTYVSYEQYF.

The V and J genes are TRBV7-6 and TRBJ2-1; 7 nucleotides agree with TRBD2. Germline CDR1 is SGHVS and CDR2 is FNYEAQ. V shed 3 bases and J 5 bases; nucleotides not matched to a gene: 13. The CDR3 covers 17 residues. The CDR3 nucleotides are TGTGCCAGCAGCTTCCTAAGCGGGGACGAGGCTAACAATGAGCAGTTCTTC. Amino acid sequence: CASSFLSGDEANNEQFF.